These T cell receptor beta chains were read from a single sample in a study of OX40 agonist ivuxolimab in advanced cancers. Assay used: immunoSEQ multiplex PCR; TCRdb lists only in-frame clones, some missing. The sample yields 25,000 to 30,000 clones, less than 90% seen once. The material was CD4+ or CD8+ T cells sorted from blood, obtained in a trial of the OX40 agonist ivuxolimab. The receptor source for this set is an adult with an advanced solid tumor such as melanoma, head and neck, liver or kidney cancer. CDR3s include the opening cysteine and the closing phenylalanine or tryptophan. Fields, in order: V gene, CDR3 protein.

TRBV19	CASSLSRGQPQHF
TRBV29-1	CSAVGSGGGRTTGELFF
TRBV19	CASSTDRGQETQYF
TRBV30	CAWRKESFSYNEQFF
TRBV9	CASSVAGELYEQYF
TRBV5-6	CASSSDMAYEQYF
TRBV6-5	CASSYQSARTGELFF
TRBV28	CASSLLTASNYGYTF
TRBV14	CASSQEMQGQEKLFF
TRBV6-5	CASSYSLGLEQYF
TRBV4-1	CASSQTTAYQETQYF
TRBV7-8	CASSLTRGQNRNTEAFF
TRBV28	CASSQTGGLNTEAFF
TRBV7-3	CASSPVGGAYEQYF
TRBV28	CASSFYATAGGADYEQYF
TRBV14	CASSQEWGKYNEQFF
TRBV19	CASSYRNYGLDTQYF
TRBV29-1	CSVNSGTVVEAFF
TRBV29-1	CSDRQGWETQYF
TRBV28	CASSFHSGVRPQHF